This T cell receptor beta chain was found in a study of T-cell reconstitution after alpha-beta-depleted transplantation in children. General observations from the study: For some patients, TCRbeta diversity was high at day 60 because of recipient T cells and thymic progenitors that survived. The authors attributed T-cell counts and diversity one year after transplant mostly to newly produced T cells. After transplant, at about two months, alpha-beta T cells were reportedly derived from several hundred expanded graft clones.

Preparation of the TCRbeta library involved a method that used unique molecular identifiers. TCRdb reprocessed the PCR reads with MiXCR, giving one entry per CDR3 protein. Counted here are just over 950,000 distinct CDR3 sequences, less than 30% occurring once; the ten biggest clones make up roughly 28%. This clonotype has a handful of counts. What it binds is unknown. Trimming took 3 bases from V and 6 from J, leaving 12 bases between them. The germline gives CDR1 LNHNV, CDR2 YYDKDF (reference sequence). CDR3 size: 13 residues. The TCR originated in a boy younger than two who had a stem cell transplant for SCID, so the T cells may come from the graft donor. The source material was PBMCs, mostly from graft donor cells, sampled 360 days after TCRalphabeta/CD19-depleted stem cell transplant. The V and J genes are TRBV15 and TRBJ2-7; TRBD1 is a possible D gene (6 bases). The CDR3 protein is CATSSNRAGEQYF. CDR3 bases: TGTGCCACCAGCAGTAACAGGGCCGGCGAGCAGTACTTC.